The 16 T cell receptor beta chains reported below all come from one sample, sequenced in a study of cytomegalovirus exposure and HLA in healthy donors. Use of 60 Vbeta and 13 Jbeta primers characterized the PCR. Using immunoSEQ multiplex PCR, the repertoire was profiled, and TCRdb retains in-frame clones only, with some absent. Altogether some 140,000 clones are present, around 77% being singletons, with the ten largest covering approximately 2%. Sequenced input: PBMCs. These receptor sequences come from a man between 25 and 39 years old in good health and CMV-seronegative.

V and J are TRBV19 and TRBJ1-1; 11 bases align to TRBD1. Trimming cost V 5 bases and J 7 bases; bases outside gene matches: 9. CDR3 length: 15 amino acids. The germline V gene has CDR1 LNHDA and CDR2 SQIVND (reference sequence). Here the CDR3 DNA reads TGTGCCAGTAGTCCGGGACAGGGGGACGCAGATGAAGCTTTCTTT. Encoded protein: CASSPGQGDADEAFF.

The gene calls are TRBV9 and TRBJ2-1; 8 bases line up with TRBD2. V shed 4 bases, J shed 8 bases, and the junction held 17 bases outside the gene matches. In germline, CDR1 is SGDLS, CDR2 YYNGEE. This CDR3 comprises 17 residues. The CDR3 reads CASSHPPHAGGGDEQFF. In nucleotides, the CDR3 is TGTGCCAGCAGCCACCCACCTCACGCGGGGGGTGGGGATGAGCAGTTCTTC.

The chain uses TRBV6-6 and TRBJ1-2, with 12 positions matching TRBD1. Germline V lookup: CDR1 MNHNY, CDR2 SVGAGI (reference sequence). Trimming cost V 6 bases and J 8 bases; bases outside gene matches: 10. This CDR3 contains 15 residues. The CDR3 DNA is TGTGCCAGCAGAATCGCGGGACAGGGGGCTCGGGGCTACACCTTC. This encodes CASRIAGQGARGYTF.

The chain is built from TRBV7-3 and TRBJ2-1; 10 positions match TRBD2. CDR1 is SGHTA, CDR2 FQGTGA, per germline. This CDR3 has 14 residues. The V segment lost 4 bases and the J segment 6 bases; nucleotides outside the gene matches: 3. The CDR3 sequence: CASSSIAGGNEQFF. DNA of the CDR3: TGTGCCAGCAGCTCGATAGCGGGAGGCAATGAGCAGTTCTTC.

The chain has TRBV6-1 and TRBJ2-7; TRBD1 aligns across 10 bases. Unmatched junction bases numbered 5, after V lost 7 bases and J lost 5 bases. The germline gives CDR1 MNHNS, CDR2 SASEGT. The CDR3 is 13 amino acids. The CDR3 sequence is CASTRTGGNEQYF. CDR3 nucleotide sequence: TGTGCCAGCACCCGGACAGGGGGGAACGAGCAGTACTTC.

The J gene is TRBJ1-2, the V gene TRBV30; D is uncertain. The V end lost 3 bases, the J end lost 8 bases, and 10 bases lay between the germline ends. Germline V lookup: CDR1 GTSNPN, CDR2 SVGIG (reference sequence). The CDR3 has 11 amino acids. CDR3 nucleotides: TGTGCCTGGAGCCTACTCGGGGGCTACACCTTC. Its protein product is CAWSLLGGYTF.

V is TRBV19 and J is TRBJ1-5, with a tentative D call TRBD1 (5 bases). The CDR3 is 15 amino acids. The V end lost 4 bases, the J end lost 1 base, and 11 bases lay between the germline ends. Per germline, CDR1 LNHDA and CDR2 SQIVND (reference sequence). DNA for the CDR3: TGTGCCAGTAGTACCGGGGGTGGGAGCAATCAGCCCCAGCATTTT. It translates to CASSTGGGSNQPQHF.

The chain has TRBV7-8 and TRBJ2-1; TRBD2 matches 13 bases. The ends lost 5 bases at V and 8 bases at J; junction bases unmatched: 9. Per germline, CDR1 SGHVS and CDR2 FQNEAQ. The CDR3 runs 16 residues. CDR3 residues: CASSIRTSGSYDEQFF. Here the CDR3 DNA reads TGTGCCAGCAGCATACGGACTAGCGGGAGTTATGATGAGCAGTTCTTC. Supplemented by reference TRBV7-8 and TRBJ2-1, the full variable domain reads GAGVSQSPRYKVAKRGQDVALRCDPISGHVSLFWYQQALGQGPEFLTYFQNEAQLDKSGLPSDRFFAERPEGSVSTLKIQRTQQEDSAVYLCASSIRTSGSYDEQFFGPGTRLTVL.

This chain links TRBV18 with TRBJ2-7; 7 bases map to TRBD2. Trimming removed 4 bases from V and 2 bases from J; junction bases left unmatched: 11. Per germline, CDR1 KGHSH and CDR2 LQKENI. The CDR3 has 16 residues. The CDR3 spells CASSLPGSGSTYEQYF. The CDR3, as DNA: TGTGCCAGCTCACTTCCGGGTAGCGGGTCCACCTACGAGCAGTACTTC. Full variable domain (outside the CDR3, taken from reference TRBV18 and TRBJ2-7): NAGVMQNPRHLVRRRGQEARLRCSPMKGHSHVYWYRQLPEEGLKFMVYLQKENIIDESGMPKERFSAEFPKEGPSILRIQQVVRGDSAAYFCASSLPGSGSTYEQYFGPGTRLTVT.

The CDR3 sequence: CASSPGVRGLWETQYF. The CDR3 bases are TGTGCCAGCAGCCCCGGGGTCAGGGGGCTTTGGGAGACCCAGTACTTC. V gene TRBV5-6 combines with J gene TRBJ2-5; 8 nucleotides agree with TRBD1. The CDR3 totals 16 residues. Germline trimming cut 4 bases from V and 5 bases from J; bases unmatched to any gene: 13. From germline, CDR1 is SGHDT and CDR2 YYEEEE.

The chain combines TRBV4-2 with TRBJ2-7; TRBD2 matches 8 bases. This CDR3 has 14 residues. CDR1 LGHNA and CDR2 YNFKEQ come from the germline V gene. V shed 3 bases, J shed 5 bases, and the junction held 6 bases outside the gene matches. CDR3 in amino acids: CASSQGLELDEQYF. The CDR3 DNA reads TGTGCCAGCAGCCAGGGACTAGAGTTGGACGAGCAGTACTTC.

This clone appeared once. The rearrangement links TRBV27 to TRBJ1-2; D is possibly TRBD1 (6 bases). Germline-derived CDR1 and CDR2 are MNHEY and SMNVEV (reference sequence). Trimming pared 6 bases from V and 7 bases from J, leaving 12 bases between. CDR3 length equals 12 residues. The CDR3 spells CASSTEGVGYTF. The CDR3 coding sequence is TGTGCCAGCAGCACAGAGGGGGTTGGCTACACCTTC.

Only one count was recorded for this clone. This chain connects TRBV11-2 to TRBJ2-7; 10 bases are a match to TRBD1. The CDR3 loop spans 16 amino acids. The V gene's germline CDR1 is SGHAT and CDR2 FQNNGV. Losses at the gene ends were 1 base for V and 4 bases for J; bases not matched to a gene: 7. The CDR3 DNA follows: TGTGCCAGCAGCTTAGCTGAGACAGGGGGCGGGTACGAGCAGTACTTC. This encodes CASSLAETGGGYEQYF.

The chain uses TRBV6-6 and TRBJ2-5; D is perhaps TRBD1 (6 bases). CDR3 length: 14 residues. Trimming removed 0 bases at V and 5 bases at J, with 10 bases between. Germline CDR1 reads MNHNY; CDR2 reads SVGAGI (reference sequence). In DNA, the CDR3 is TGTGCCAGCAGTTACTCTGGGGGCCAGGAGACCCAGTACTTC. This encodes CASSYSGGQETQYF.

This sequence joins TRBV7-3 and TRBJ2-7, with 7 nucleotides matching TRBD2. CDR3 length: 14 amino acids. Looked up from germline, CDR1 is SGHTA and CDR2 is FQGTGA. With 3 bases clipped from V and 5 bases from J, the junction kept 7 bases outside the gene matches. The DNA for the CDR3 is TGTGCCAGCAGCTTGGTGGGGGGGGACGACGAGCAGTACTTC. Translated: CASSLVGGDDEQYF.

The chain employs TRBV6-6 and TRBJ1-5; a weak D match, TRBD1 (6 bases). Per the germline V gene, CDR1 is MNHNY and CDR2 is SVGAGI (reference sequence). This CDR3 region has 15 residues. Trimming took off 2 bases at V and 7 bases at J, with 15 bases between the two ends. The CDR3 DNA reads TGTGCCAGCAGTTACCTCAGGGGAGTAGGGCAGCCCCAGCATTTT. Translated: CASSYLRGVGQPQHF.